This T cell receptor (beta chain) is drawn from a study of cytomegalovirus exposure and HLA in healthy donors. The CDR3 sequence is 14 residues long. V shed 5 bases, J shed 4 bases, and the junction held 5 bases outside the gene matches. Germline CDR1 reads GTSNPN; CDR2 reads SVGIG (reference sequence). It was with 60 Vbeta and 13 Jbeta primers that the PCR ran. Produced via immunoSEQ multiplex PCR; TCRdb's table is partial and in-frame only. This table holds around 120,000 clones, roughly 9.9% found once. Donors in the study were healthy people who gave bone marrow. Source material: PBMCs. The TCR sequence derives from a man aged 30 to 45 in good health and CMV-seronegative. J is TRBJ1-5 and V is TRBV30, with 10 bases matching TRBD1. The CDR3, as DNA: TGTGCCTGGTCCCCGGGACAGGGGAATCAGCCCCAGCATTTT. It is translated as CAWSPGQGNQPQHF.